This T cell receptor beta chain stems from a study of CD8+ T cells in alopecia areata. Indicated treatment: oral pan-JAK inhibitor, 5-10 mg twice daily. RNA extraction and reverse transcription yielded cDNA as sequencing template. The method was immunoSEQ multiplex PCR; TCRdb's version includes in-frame clones alone and lacks a portion of them. The sample has around 180,000 clones, roughly three fifths seen once. Per germline, CDR1 SEHNR and CDR2 FQNEAQ (reference sequence). The CDR3 covers 14 residues. V lost 4 bases and J lost 4; bases outside the gene matches: 5. General study points: Many expanded lesional clones persisted in scalp and blood during tofacitinib.

This clone was counted a few times. Its antigen remains unidentified. V and J are TRBV7-9 and TRBJ2-3; 7 nucleotides agree with TRBD1. The receptor's source is a human donor with alopecia areata. This sample comprised CD4+ T cells sorted from blood, obtained around week 50, from a patient treated with tofacitinib. Written as DNA, the CDR3 is TGTGCCAGCAGCTCCATAACAGGGGCAGATACGCAGTATTTT. Encoded protein: CASSSITGADTQYF.